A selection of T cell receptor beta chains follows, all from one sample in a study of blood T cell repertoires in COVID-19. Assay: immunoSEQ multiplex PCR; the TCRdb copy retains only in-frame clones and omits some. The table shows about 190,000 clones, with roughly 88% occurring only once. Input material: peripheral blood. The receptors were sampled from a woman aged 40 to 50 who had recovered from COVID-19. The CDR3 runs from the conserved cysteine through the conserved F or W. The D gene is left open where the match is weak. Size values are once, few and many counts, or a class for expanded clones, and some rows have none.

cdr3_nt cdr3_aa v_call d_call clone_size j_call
TGTGCCACCAGAGGGGGGGCGGACACTGAAGCTTTCTTT CATRGGADTEAFF TRBV24-1 NA NA TRBJ1-1
TGTGCCAGCAGTCCCCTGGCTGGCTTGGTGAACACTGAAGCTTTCTTT CASSPLAGLVNTEAFF TRBV27 NA NA TRBJ1-1
TGTGCCAGCAGCGAAAACACCAACAATCAGCCCCAGCATTTT CASSENTNNQPQHF TRBV5-6 NA NA TRBJ1-5
TGTGCCATCATGTCCGGGGCCGGGGAGCTGTTTTTT CAIMSGAGELFF TRBV10-3 NA NA TRBJ2-2
TGTGCCTGGAATGGACAGGCTAACTATGGCTACACCTTC CAWNGQANYGYTF TRBV30 TRBD1 NA TRBJ1-2
TGTGCCAGCAGCTTTGGTGAGGACACCGGGGAGCTGTTTTTT CASSFGEDTGELFF TRBV5-5 NA NA TRBJ2-2
TGTGCCAGCTCCCCGGAAGCCAGGAATGGCTACACCTTC CASSPEARNGYTF TRBV18 NA NA TRBJ1-2
TGTGCCAGCAGCATGAGACAGGGAGTGGTAGCTGGAAACACCATATATTTT CASSMRQGVVAGNTIYF TRBV7-9 TRBD1 NA TRBJ1-3
TGTGCCAGCAGCCAAGTGTTACAGATGAACACTGAAGCTTTCTTT CASSQVLQMNTEAFF TRBV4-2 NA NA TRBJ1-1
TGTGCCAGCAGCTCCGGGACAGTGTCCCTCGAGCAGTACTTC CASSSGTVSLEQYF TRBV7-9 TRBD1 NA TRBJ2-7
TGTGCCAGCAGCTTAGCGCACGGGACTATCACAGATACGCAGTATTTT CASSLAHGTITDTQYF TRBV7-2 TRBD2 few TRBJ2-3
TGTGCCAGCAGCCAAGAAGAGAGCGGGAGTGTCGATACGCAGTATTTT CASSQEESGSVDTQYF TRBV4-2 TRBD2 NA TRBJ2-3
TGTGCCACCCCACTAGCGAATACAGATACGCAGTATTTT CATPLANTDTQYF TRBV24-1 TRBD2 NA TRBJ2-3
TGTGCCAGCAGCTTGGTCGGGGCGGGGAGGGGCTACACCTTC CASSLVGAGRGYTF TRBV5-4 NA NA TRBJ1-2
TGTGCCAGCAGCCCTGGGACAGACCCCGATACGCAGTATTTT CASSPGTDPDTQYF TRBV7-2 TRBD1 NA TRBJ2-3
TGTGCCAGTAGTATGGGCGGAGGTAACACCGGGGAGCTGTTTTTT CASSMGGGNTGELFF TRBV19 NA NA TRBJ2-2
TGTGCCAGCACCCCGTTTCCACAGGGGTCCTACGAGCAGTACTTC CASTPFPQGSYEQYF TRBV28 TRBD1 NA TRBJ2-7
TGTGCCAGCAGCTTAGAGTCCCGGACAGGGAAAGCTTTCTTT CASSLESRTGKAFF TRBV7-2 TRBD1 NA TRBJ1-1
TGTGCCAGCAGCCCGTCCGTAGCGGGAGAGACCGGGGAGCTGTTTTTT CASSPSVAGETGELFF TRBV7-2 TRBD2 NA TRBJ2-2
TGTGCCAGCAGTATCGAGCGGGGGAACGAGCAGTACTTC CASSIERGNEQYF TRBV28 TRBD2 once TRBJ2-7
TGTGCCAGCAGCTTAATCGACCGCGGGAGGTCGGATGAGCAGTTCTTC CASSLIDRGRSDEQFF TRBV7-8 TRBD2 few TRBJ2-1
TGTGCCAGCAGTCCTCGCCTTTTCGCGGCAACTAATGAAAAACTGTTTTTT CASSPRLFAATNEKLFF TRBV27 NA NA TRBJ1-4
TGTGCCAGCGGGCCGGAATCGGAGGGTCAGGCCTACGAGCAGTACTTC CASGPESEGQAYEQYF TRBV6-4 NA once TRBJ2-7
TGCGCCAGCAGCCAGGCCCATAAGAATAGCAATCAGCCCCAGCATTTT CASSQAHKNSNQPQHF TRBV4-3 NA few TRBJ1-5
TGTGCCAGCAGGACCGGGACAGAGGGTTCACCCCTCCACTTT CASRTGTEGSPLHF TRBV7-9 TRBD1 NA TRBJ1-6
TGTGCCAGCAGCTTGTTCCGGGTTGCTACGGACTCTGGAAACACCATATATTTT CASSLFRVATDSGNTIYF TRBV5-5 NA NA TRBJ1-3
TGTGCCAGCAGAATACCCAACGCTGGACTAGCGGGACACAAAGAGACCCAGTACTTC CASRIPNAGLAGHKETQYF TRBV28 TRBD2 NA TRBJ2-5
TGTGCCAGCAGCCAAGAAAACAGGGCAGCTTTCTTT CASSQENRAAFF TRBV3-1/TRBV3-2 NA NA TRBJ1-1
TGTGCCAGCTCACCTTCCGTTGAGGGCCGGGAGCTGTTTTTT CASSPSVEGRELFF TRBV18 NA NA TRBJ2-2
TGTGCCTGGAGTGTAGGAGACAGGGGTCGATATGAAAAACTGTTTTTT CAWSVGDRGRYEKLFF TRBV30 TRBD1 once TRBJ1-4
TGCGCCAGCAGCCAAGATTCGCAGGGGGCGTTCGGAGATACGCAGTATTTT CASSQDSQGAFGDTQYF TRBV4-3 TRBD1 NA TRBJ2-3
TGTGCCAGCAGTTTGGGGGGCGAGCAGTACTTC CASSLGGEQYF TRBV12-3/TRBV12-4 NA few TRBJ2-7
TGTGCCAGCAGCTTGGAGGTGGCGGCATCTGAACACACCGGGGAGCTGTTTTTT CASSLEVAASEHTGELFF TRBV5-8 NA NA TRBJ2-2
TGTGCCAGCAGTTACTCTGGGACAGGGGGCCGAGAGACCCAGTACTTC CASSYSGTGGRETQYF TRBV6-5 TRBD1 NA TRBJ2-5